Listed here are 32 T cell receptor beta chains from one sample, sequenced in a study of blood T cell repertoires in COVID-19. Clones were sequenced by immunoSEQ multiplex PCR, and TCRdb holds only the in-frame ones, with some missing. The repertoire has about 480,000 clones, 85% to 90% of them found once; the top ten carry roughly 8%. Sequencing used peripheral blood. These receptors all stem from a woman in her forties or fifties with COVID-19, enrolled during active disease.

This clone was seen more than once but under ten times. The chain employs TRBV5-4 and TRBJ2-1; 8 bases fit TRBD2. This CDR3 spans 16 amino acids. CDR1 SGHNT and CDR2 YYREEE come from the germline V gene (reference sequence). The V gene end was trimmed by 4 bases and the J gene end by 0 bases; junction bases not matched to a gene: 6. This CDR3 is CASSTLAGSSYNEQFF. The CDR3 region has the DNA TGTGCCAGCAGCACCCTAGCGGGTAGCTCCTACAATGAGCAGTTCTTC. The whole variable domain, remainder taken from reference TRBV5-4 and TRBJ2-1, is ETGVTQSPTHLIKTRGQQVTLRCSSQSGHNTVSWYQQALGQGPQFIFQYYREEENGRGNFPPRFSGLQFPNYSSELNVNALELDDSALYLCASSTLAGSSYNEQFFGPGTRLTVL.

The J gene is TRBJ2-2, the V gene TRBV4-1; D remains unclear. CDR1 is MGHRA and CDR2 is YSYEKL in the germline V gene. The CDR3 loop spans 15 amino acids. V was trimmed by 1 base and J by 6 bases, leaving 12 bases between them. The CDR3 DNA follows: TGCGCCAGCAGCCAAGTACACTCCGAGGCCGGGGAGCTGTTTTTT. It is translated as CASSQVHSEAGELFF.

DNA for the CDR3: TGTGCCAGCAGCTTGGAGGGCAGGGGGAACGAGCAGTACTTC. Protein product: CASSLEGRGNEQYF. The rearrangement links TRBV5-4 to TRBJ2-7, with TRBD1 identical over 7 bases. With V trimmed by 0 bases and J by 5 bases, 5 bases remained unmatched. The CDR3 sequence is 14 residues long. From germline, CDR1 is SGHNT and CDR2 YYREEE (reference sequence).

Worth noting for this clone: Other DNA sequences from this sample encode an identical CDR3 as well. The chain carries TRBV18 and TRBJ1-1; tentatively, D is TRBD1 (6 bases). The CDR3 is 12 amino acids. V lost 2 bases and J 8 bases, leaving 9 bases between the germline ends. Per germline, CDR1 KGHSH and CDR2 LQKENI. The CDR3, as DNA: TGTGCCAGCTCACCATCTGACAGGGAAGCTTTCTTT. Its translation is CASSPSDREAFF.

This sequence joins TRBV5-1 and TRBJ2-3; 9 bases agree with TRBD2. V trimming: 4 bases; J trimming: 2 bases; junction bases outside the gene matches: 8. CDR3 length equals 16 residues. The germline V gene has CDR1 SGHRS and CDR2 YFSETQ. The CDR3 reads CASSPLAGTFTDTQYF. The DNA of the CDR3 is TGCGCCAGCAGCCCGCTAGCGGGAACCTTCACAGATACGCAGTATTTT.

This chain links TRBV2 with TRBJ1-1; D gene uncertain. Germline V gene lookup returns CDR1 SNHLY and CDR2 FYNNEI. The CDR3 totals 13 residues. Trimming cost V 2 bases and J 6 bases, with 10 bases left between them. CDR3 sequence (DNA): TGTGCCAGCAGTGAATATGGGAGCGCTGAAGCTTTCTTT. Translated: CASSEYGSAEAFF.

The rearrangement links TRBV28 to TRBJ2-7, with a tentative D call TRBD1 (6 bases). CDR1 and CDR2 (germline): MDHEN, SYDVKM. Trimming cost V 6 bases and J 2 bases, with 11 bases left between them. This CDR3 comprises 13 residues. The CDR3 here is CASRPTGTYEQYF. CDR3 bases: TGTGCCAGCAGGCCTACAGGGACCTACGAGCAGTACTTC.

CDR3 sequence: CASSQAFLALDGDNEKLFF. The CDR3 coding sequence is TGTGCCAGCAGCCAAGCGTTTCTAGCGCTTGATGGGGACAATGAAAAACTGTTTTTT. The chain has TRBV3-1 (or the pseudogene TRBV3-2) and TRBJ1-4, with D maybe TRBD1 (5 bases). CDR1 and CDR2 (germline): LGHDT, YNNKEL (reference sequence). V was pared by 1 base and J by 5 bases, with 23 bases between. The CDR3 covers 19 residues.

Comments on this clone: Other nucleotide sequences in the sample specify the same CDR3. The rearrangement links TRBV10-3 to TRBJ1-1, with D hard to call. Trimming took 6 bases from V and 5 from J, leaving 10 bases between them. Germline assignment: CDR1 ENHRY and CDR2 SYGVKD. This CDR3 has 12 amino acids. The CDR3 DNA follows: TGTGCCATCAGCGAGAGAGGAACTGAAGCTTTCTTT. It codes for CAISERGTEAFF.

This chain connects TRBV5-4 to TRBJ1-2; D is unclear. CDR3 length: 14 residues. Germline lookup yields CDR1 SGHNT and CDR2 YYREEE (reference sequence). V was clipped by 3 bases and J by 5 bases, with 14 bases between them. CDR3 in amino acids: CASSWEKGGYGYTF. The CDR3 DNA is TGTGCCAGCAGCTGGGAAAAGGGAGGGTATGGCTACACCTTC.

The genes are TRBV11-2 and TRBJ2-1; 8 nucleotides agree with TRBD2. Germline loops: CDR1 SGHAT, CDR2 FQNNGV. V lost 5 bases, J lost 7 bases, and 10 bases stayed unmatched. The CDR3 has 15 residues. The chain's CDR3 is CASSLTRGAGNEQFF. The CDR3 region has the DNA TGTGCCAGCAGCCTTACGCGGGGGGCAGGGAATGAGCAGTTCTTC.

The CDR3 nucleotides read TGTGCCACCAGTGACTCTTCTCAGGGCAATCAGCCCCAGCATTTT. Its protein is CATSDSSQGNQPQHF. The chain employs TRBV24-1 and TRBJ1-5; no firm D call. This CDR3 has 15 residues. The germline CDR1 and CDR2 sequences are KGHDR and SFDVKD. With 4 bases removed from V and 2 bases from J, the gap between germline ends came to 11 bases.

The chain combines TRBV7-9 with TRBJ2-5; TRBD2 matches at 7 bases. With 2 bases clipped from V and 1 base from J, the junction kept 4 bases outside the gene matches. This CDR3 has 15 amino acids. Germline V gene lookup returns CDR1 SEHNR and CDR2 FQNEAQ (reference sequence). CDR3 amino acids: CASSLNRGVQETQYF. CDR3 nucleotide sequence: TGTGCCAGCAGCTTAAACCGGGGGGTCCAAGAGACCCAGTACTTC.

Note on this clone: The same CDR3 also results from other DNA sequences found in this sample. The chain links TRBV3-1 (or the pseudogene TRBV3-2) to TRBJ2-3; no definite D call. There are 14 residues in the CDR3. With 1 base removed from V and 4 bases from J, the gap between germline ends came to 9 bases. CDR1 is LGHDT and CDR2 is YNNKEL in the germline V gene (reference sequence). The CDR3 DNA follows: TGTGCCAGCAGCCAAGGTTTAGCCTCAGATACGCAGTATTTT. It codes for CASSQGLASDTQYF.

The genes are TRBV15 and TRBJ1-1; TRBD1 matches at 7 bases. The CDR3 is made up of 12 amino acids. V lost 8 bases to trimming and J lost 8 bases; unmatched junction nucleotides: 8. Per the germline V gene, CDR1 is LNHNV and CDR2 is YYDKDF (reference sequence). CDR3 DNA sequence: TGTGCCACCTTAACAGGGGCAGGAGAAGCTTTCTTT. Its protein product is CATLTGAGEAFF.

The chain has TRBV9 and TRBJ2-1; tentatively, D is TRBD1 (6 bases). V was clipped by 0 bases and J by 7 bases, with 17 bases between them. Looked up from germline, CDR1 is SGDLS and CDR2 is YYNGEE. The length of the CDR3 is 16 residues. CDR3 in DNA: TGTGCCAGCAGCGTAGCTTTGGGACACGGGGTAAATGAGCAGTTCTTC. It translates to CASSVALGHGVNEQFF.

V usage is TRBV19 and J usage is TRBJ2-7; no firm D call. V lost 3 bases, J lost 0 bases, and 12 bases lay in between. CDR3 length equals 15 residues. CDR1 is LNHDA, CDR2 SQIVND, per germline (reference sequence). CDR3 in amino acids: CASSMSVFSSYEQYF. For the CDR3, the DNA is TGTGCCAGTAGTATGAGCGTTTTCAGCTCCTACGAGCAGTACTTC.

The J gene is TRBJ2-7, the V gene TRBV2, with 9 bases identical to TRBD2. With V trimmed by 5 bases and J by 4 bases, 9 bases remained unmatched. The V gene's germline CDR1 is SNHLY and CDR2 FYNNEI. The CDR3 covers 15 residues. The DNA for the CDR3 is TGTGCCAGCAGTCGATTAGCGGGGGACGGTTACGAGCAGTACTTC. Translation: CASSRLAGDGYEQYF.

The CDR3 DNA follows: TGTGCCAGCAGCTTATCAGCGGGACCCTACAATGAGCAGTTCTTC. This sequence encodes CASSLSAGPYNEQFF. The chain has TRBV7-3 and TRBJ2-1; the match to TRBD2 covers 7 bases. Trimming cost V 2 bases and J 2 bases; bases outside gene matches: 3. Germline loops: CDR1 SGHTA, CDR2 FQGTGA. The CDR3 is 15 residues long. The full variable domain, its missing parts supplied by reference TRBV7-3 and TRBJ2-1, is GAGVSQTPSNKVTEKGKYVELRCDPISGHTALYWYRQSLGQGPEFLIYFQGTGAADDSGLPNDRFFAVRPEGSVSTLKIQRTERGDSAVYLCASSLSAGPYNEQFFGPGTRLTVL.

The chain employs TRBV3-1 (or the pseudogene TRBV3-2) and TRBJ2-7, with TRBD2 matching 9 bases. The germline gives CDR1 LGHDT, CDR2 YNNKEL (reference sequence). The CDR3 is 14 residues long. With 4 bases clipped from V and 1 base from J, the junction kept 2 bases outside the gene matches. The CDR3 DNA reads as TGTGCCAGCAGCCCTAGCGGGGTGTCCTACGAGCAGTACTTC. Protein sequence: CASSPSGVSYEQYF.

About this clone: The same CDR3 is also encoded by other DNA sequences in this sample. This chain joins TRBV7-9 and TRBJ2-7; D not resolved. Germline CDR1 SEHNR, CDR2 FQNEAQ (reference sequence). The V gene lost 6 bases and the J gene lost 0 bases, with 6 bases spanning the gap. CDR3 length: 12 amino acids. The CDR3 spells CASSPSSYEQYF. CDR3 nucleotide sequence: TGTGCCAGCAGTCCTAGCTCCTACGAGCAGTACTTC.

This clone was seen a few times. This chain links TRBV3-1 (or the pseudogene TRBV3-2) with TRBJ2-1; 8 bases fit TRBD2. Germline CDR1 reads LGHDT; CDR2 reads YNNKEL (reference sequence). The CDR3 is made up of 15 amino acids. After removal of 0 bases from V and 3 bases from J, the junction contained 1 base not matched to a gene. CDR3 protein: CASSQEAGGYNEQFF. DNA for the CDR3: TGTGCCAGCAGCCAAGAGGCGGGGGGCTACAATGAGCAGTTCTTC.

V usage is TRBV20-1 and J usage is TRBJ2-3, with TRBD2 identical over 9 bases. The CDR3 extends over 17 amino acids. Germline-derived CDR1 and CDR2 are DFQATT and SNEGSKA (reference sequence). Losses at the gene ends were 3 bases for V and 0 bases for J; bases not matched to a gene: 10. The CDR3 sequence is CSASSAGGKSSTDTQYF. The CDR3 bases are TGCAGTGCTAGTTCAGCGGGGGGCAAGTCTAGCACAGATACGCAGTATTTT.

The chain couples TRBV27 to TRBJ2-7; perhaps TRBD1 as D (6 bases). The V gene lost 5 bases and the J gene lost 0 bases, with 11 bases spanning the gap. The CDR3 is made up of 14 amino acids. The V gene's germline CDR1 is MNHEY and CDR2 SMNVEV (reference sequence). CDR3 coding DNA: TGTGCCAGCAGTACAGACAGGTTCTCCTACGAGCAGTACTTC. Its translation is CASSTDRFSYEQYF.

V usage is TRBV4-1 and J usage is TRBJ1-1; D unclear. The CDR3 consists of 16 residues. V was trimmed by 1 base and J by 5 bases, leaving 17 bases between them. Per germline, CDR1 MGHRA and CDR2 YSYEKL. Written as DNA, the CDR3 is TGCGCCAGCAGCCAAGCTTACACGGGGAGGAGAACTGAAGCTTTCTTT. Translating gives CASSQAYTGRRTEAFF.

This chain uses TRBV6-5 with TRBJ2-7; D not resolved. The CDR3 length is 11 residues. Germline V gene data show CDR1 as MNHEY and CDR2 as SVGAGI. The V end lost 8 bases, the J end lost 2 bases, and 7 bases lay between the germline ends. The CDR3 DNA is TGTGCCAGCCTATTCGCCTACGAGCAGTACTTC. Its protein product is CASLFAYEQYF.

Remarks on this clone: Other nucleotide sequences from this sample produce the same CDR3. The chain joins TRBV10-3 to TRBJ2-7, with D possibly matching TRBD2 (5 bases). V was trimmed by 0 bases and J by 5 bases, leaving 5 bases between them. The CDR3 has 12 residues. The germline V gene encodes CDR1 ENHRY and CDR2 SYGVKD. The CDR3 bases are TGTGCCATCAGTGAGTCGAGGGACGAGCAGTACTTC. Translation: CAISESRDEQYF.

The chain recombines TRBV19 with TRBJ1-1; TRBD1 matches 8 bases. The CDR3 has 13 residues. Germline V CDR1 and CDR2: LNHDA, SQIVND (reference sequence). The ends lost 4 bases at V and 5 bases at J; junction bases unmatched: 3. The CDR3 region is CASSTGGWTEAFF. DNA for the CDR3: TGTGCCAGTAGTACAGGGGGCTGGACTGAAGCTTTCTTT.

The chain combines TRBV19 with TRBJ1-5; 12 nucleotides align to TRBD1. Per the germline V gene, CDR1 is LNHDA and CDR2 is SQIVND (reference sequence). The CDR3 has 15 residues. The J segment lost 6 bases and the V segment lost 9 bases, leaving 9 bases of the junction unmatched. The CDR3 coding sequence is TGTGCCAGCACCGGGACAGGGGGCGCGGGTCAGCCCCAGCATTTT. Translation gives CASTGTGGAGQPQHF.

V is TRBV5-5 and J is TRBJ2-6, with TRBD1 matching 7 bases. V trimming: 4 bases; J trimming: 3 bases; junction bases outside the gene matches: 7. This CDR3 has 16 amino acids. Germline lookup yields CDR1 SGHKS and CDR2 YYEKEE (reference sequence). CDR3 region: CASSPETGIGANVLTF. CDR3 bases: TGTGCCAGCAGCCCCGAGACAGGGATTGGGGCCAACGTCCTGACTTTC.

The V and J genes are TRBV9 and TRBJ1-2; D gene ambiguous. The CDR3 length is 14 residues. Germline CDR1 is SGDLS and CDR2 is YYNGEE. The V end was cut by 1 base, the J end by 4 bases, with 11 bases between. The CDR3 nucleotides are TGTGCCAGCAGCGTAAACCGGGATACCTATGGCTACACCTTC. Translated: CASSVNRDTYGYTF. The full variable domain, completed using reference TRBV9 and TRBJ1-2, is DSGVTQTPKHLITATGQRVTLRCSPRSGDLSVYWYQQSLDQGLQFLIQYYNGEERAKGNILERFSAQQFPDLHSELNLSSLELGDSALYFCASSVNRDTYGYTFGSGTRLTVV.

V and J are TRBV28 and TRBJ1-5, with D perhaps matching TRBD1 (6 bases). CDR3 length: 14 amino acids. Germline assignment: CDR1 MDHEN and CDR2 SYDVKM. V lost 4 bases to trimming and J lost 10 bases, with 17 bases between them. The CDR3 spells CASSSVRGATPQHF. In DNA form, the CDR3 reads TGTGCCAGCAGTTCTGTCAGGGGTGCAACCCCCCAGCATTTT. The full variable domain, its missing parts supplied by reference TRBV28 and TRBJ1-5, is DVKVTQSSRYLVKRTGEKVFLECVQDMDHENMFWYRQDPGLGLRLIYFSYDVKMKEKGDIPEGYSVSREKKERFSLILESASTNQTSMYLCASSSVRGATPQHFGDGTRLSIL.